This T cell receptor (beta chain) was observed in a study of shared clonotypes between healthy human individuals. Study-level results: Sampling covered nothing but blood. Tissue TCR repertoires likely differ from those found in blood. How much donors shared clonotypes was expected to be affected by sequencing depth.

The table came from immunoSEQ multiplex PCR; TCRdb's copy has only in-frame clones and leaves some out. Among under 850,000 clones listed, roughly two thirds were seen once. As concerns this clone: What it binds is not known. This CDR3 is also generated by other DNA sequences in the sample.

It was into CD45RA+ naive and CD45RA-negative memory subsets that the CD4+ cells were split. The CDR3 sequence is 12 residues long. Trimming cost V 1 base and J 4 bases, with 5 bases left between them. The germline V gene encodes CDR1 MDHEN and CDR2 SYDVKM. The TCR sequence derives from a woman younger than 45 in good health. The chain combines TRBV28 with TRBJ2-7; no reliable D call. Sequencing was performed on memory CD4+ T cells sorted from blood. Subset reported: CD45RA-negative fraction. The CDR3 DNA reads TGTGCCAGCAGTTTATCCCTGTACGAGCAGTACTTC. Translating gives CASSLSLYEQYF. Using reference TRBV28 and TRBJ2-7 for the parts outside the CDR3, the full variable domain is DVKVTQSSRYLVKRTGEKVFLECVQDMDHENMFWYRQDPGLGLRLIYFSYDVKMKEKGDIPEGYSVSREKKERFSLILESASTNQTSMYLCASSLSLYEQYFGPGTRLTVT.